This TCR beta chain came from a study of CD8+ T cells in alopecia areata. Study-level results: Higher clonality was seen in lesional scalp than in normal scalp, especially in alopecia totalis/universalis. Normal skin's resident alphabeta T cells are sequenced alongside lesional scalp T cells. Relative to mice, TCR sharing across patients was less clear, a difference possibly HLA-related.

Regarding this clone: Its specificity is not known.

Following RNA extraction, reverse transcription yielded cDNA that acted as the sequencing template. This table comes from immunoSEQ multiplex PCR, and its TCRdb copy is limited to in-frame clones, with some not included. This sample yields more than 95,000 clones, of which about 60% are seen a single time; 8% to 10% belongs to the top ten. Germline assignment: CDR1 MRHNA and CDR2 SNTAGT. J was trimmed by 3 bases and V by 0 bases; bases with no gene match: 9. The CDR3 sequence is 18 residues long. The sorting of PBMCs gave CD4+ and CD8+ T cells. The TCR was taken from a human donor in good health. The chain links TRBV6-4 to TRBJ2-5; TRBD2 aligns across 11 bases. Sequenced sample: CD4+ T cells sorted from blood. The CDR3 spells CASSDSDAATSGEETQYF. In DNA form, the CDR3 reads TGTGCCAGCAGTGACTCTGACGCCGCGACTAGCGGGGAAGAGACCCAGTACTTC.